These 4 T cell receptor beta chains originate from one sample sequenced in a study of shared clonotypes between healthy human individuals. Generated by immunoSEQ multiplex PCR, the TCRdb table keeps only in-frame clones and is missing some. The sample has about 1.5 million clones, 95% to 99% seen once; the top ten hold 0.45%. The specimen was naive CD4+ T cells sorted from blood. The sample's subset: CD45RA+ positively selected. The receptors here all came from a man aged 30 to 45 in good health.

This chain links TRBV19 with TRBJ1-5; D may be TRBD1 (5 bases). The CDR3 sequence is 15 residues long. From germline, CDR1 is LNHDA and CDR2 SQIVND (reference sequence). V shed 1 base and J shed 3 bases, with 10 bases lying between them. The CDR3 is CASSIVGTSNQPQHF. The CDR3 DNA follows: TGTGCCAGTAGTATAGTGGGGACCTCCAATCAGCCCCAGCATTTT.

The rearrangement links TRBV28 to TRBJ2-4; no clear D. V was pared by 2 bases and J by 7 bases, with 12 bases between. CDR3 length: 14 residues. Germline CDR1 MDHEN, CDR2 SYDVKM. Here the CDR3 DNA reads TGTGCCAGCAGTTTACCGCGACATTCTAACATTCAGTACTTC. Translation gives CASSLPRHSNIQYF.

The chain carries TRBV18 and TRBJ1-1; D not resolved. The CDR3 length is 14 residues. The germline V and J ends were trimmed by 1 base and 1 base, with 7 bases remaining between them. In germline, CDR1 is KGHSH, CDR2 LQKENI. CDR3 loop: CASSPLPRNTEAFF. The CDR3 DNA reads TGTGCCAGCTCACCACTACCGCGGAACACTGAAGCTTTCTTT. Complete variable domain (other parts from reference TRBV18 and TRBJ1-1): NAGVMQNPRHLVRRRGQEARLRCSPMKGHSHVYWYRQLPEEGLKFMVYLQKENIIDESGMPKERFSAEFPKEGPSILRIQQVVRGDSAAYFCASSPLPRNTEAFFGQGTRLTVV.

The chain links TRBV27 to TRBJ2-1; 14 bases match TRBD2. Losses at the gene ends were 0 bases for V and 8 bases for J; bases not matched to a gene: 6. The CDR3 sequence is 17 residues long. Germline V gives CDR1 MNHEY, CDR2 SMNVEV (reference sequence). Written as DNA, the CDR3 is TGTGCCAGCAGTTTATCGCGACTAGCGGGAGGGGGCGATGAGCAGTTCTTC. Translation: CASSLSRLAGGGDEQFF.